This T cell receptor beta chain appears in the sequencing data of a study of cytomegalovirus exposure and HLA in healthy donors. Overall study: Tens of millions of unique TCRs, all from HLA-typed donors, were included in an early release of the data.

Both 60 Vbeta primers and 13 Jbeta primers went into the PCR. Some clones are missing from TCRdb's copy, which holds only in-frame ones; the method was immunoSEQ multiplex PCR. The table includes roughly 170,000 clones, 70% to 85% detected once. The study's findings and limits: Some V segments, including TRBV6-2 and TRBV6-3, were excluded as indistinguishable. Later analysis showed most CMV-associated TCR beta chains appearing HLA-restricted.

A note on this clone: Its antigen remains unknown.

Trimming removed 8 bases at V and 8 bases at J, with 15 bases between. CDR3 size: 12 residues. Germline V gene data show CDR1 as SGHTA and CDR2 as FQGNSA. Each of the donors was a healthy bone marrow donor. Sequenced input: PBMCs. This chain connects TRBV7-2 to TRBJ1-2; possible D gene TRBD1, 6 bases. The origin of this receptor is a girl aged 2-9 years in good health and CMV-seropositive. The CDR3, as DNA: TGTGCCAGCGGTCCACAGGGCTGGGGCTACACCTTC. The encoded protein is CASGPQGWGYTF.